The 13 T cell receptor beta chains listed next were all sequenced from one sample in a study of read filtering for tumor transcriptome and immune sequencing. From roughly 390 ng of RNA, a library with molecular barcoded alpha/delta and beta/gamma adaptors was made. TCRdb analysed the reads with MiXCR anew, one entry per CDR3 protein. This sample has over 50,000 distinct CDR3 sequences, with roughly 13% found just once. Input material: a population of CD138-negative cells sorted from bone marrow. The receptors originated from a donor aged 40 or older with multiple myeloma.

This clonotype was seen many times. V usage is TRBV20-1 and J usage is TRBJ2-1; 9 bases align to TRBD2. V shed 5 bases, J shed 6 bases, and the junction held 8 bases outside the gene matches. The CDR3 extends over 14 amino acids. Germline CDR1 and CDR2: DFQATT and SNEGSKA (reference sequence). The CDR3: CSAWGLAQGNEQFF. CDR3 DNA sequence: TGCAGTGCTTGGGGACTAGCCCAGGGCAATGAGCAGTTCTTC.

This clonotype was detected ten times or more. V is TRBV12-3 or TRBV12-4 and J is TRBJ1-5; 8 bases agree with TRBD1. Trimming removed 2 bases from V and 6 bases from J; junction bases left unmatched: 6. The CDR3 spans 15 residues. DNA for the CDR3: TGTGCCAGCAGTTTATCGGGACAGGTAGTTCAGCCCCAGCATTTT. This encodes CASSLSGQVVQPQHF.

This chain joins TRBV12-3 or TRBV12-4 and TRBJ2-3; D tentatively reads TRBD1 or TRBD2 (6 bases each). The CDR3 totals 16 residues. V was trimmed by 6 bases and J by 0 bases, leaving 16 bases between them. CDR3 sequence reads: CASRGPGALSTDTQYF. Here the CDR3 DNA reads TGTGCCAGCAGGGGACCGGGGGCGCTTAGCACAGATACGCAGTATTTT.

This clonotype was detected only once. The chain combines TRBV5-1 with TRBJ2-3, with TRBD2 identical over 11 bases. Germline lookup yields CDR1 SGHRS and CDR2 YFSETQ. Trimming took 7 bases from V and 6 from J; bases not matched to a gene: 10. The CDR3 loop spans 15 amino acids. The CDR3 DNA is TGCGCCAGCTCCGCGGACGGGACTAGCGGTGATACGCAGTATTTT. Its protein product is CASSADGTSGDTQYF.

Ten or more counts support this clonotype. CDR3 protein: CASSEWHAINQPQHF. CDR3 sequence (DNA): TGTGCCAGCAGTGAGTGGCACGCGATCAATCAGCCCCAGCATTTT. This chain uses TRBV6-1 with TRBJ1-5; D not certain. The CDR3 is 15 residues long. Germline V gene sequence: CDR1 MNHNS, CDR2 SASEGT. Trimming pared 3 bases from V and 3 bases from J, leaving 12 bases between.

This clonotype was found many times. In nucleotides, the CDR3 is TGTGCCAGCTCAGTTTCTAATCCCAGCTCCTACGAGCAGTACTTC. Translating it yields CASSVSNPSSYEQYF. V and J are TRBV25-1 and TRBJ2-7; D is uncertain. V lost 8 bases, J lost 0 bases, and 17 bases lay in between. There are 15 residues in the CDR3. The germline CDR1 and CDR2 sequences are MGHDK and SYGVNS.

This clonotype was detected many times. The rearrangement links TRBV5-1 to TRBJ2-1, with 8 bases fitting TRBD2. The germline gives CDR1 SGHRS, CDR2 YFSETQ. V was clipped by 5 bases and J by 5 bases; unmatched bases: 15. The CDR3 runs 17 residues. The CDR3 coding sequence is TGCGCCAGCAGTTTGAAGGCCGGGACTAGGGGGGACAATGAGCAGTTCTTC. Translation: CASSLKAGTRGDNEQFF.

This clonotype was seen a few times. CDR3 nucleotide sequence: TGCAGTGCTAGCGCCGGGACAGGGAATTCACCCCTCCACTTT. Its protein product is CSASAGTGNSPLHF. V is TRBV20-1 and J is TRBJ1-6; 9 bases match TRBD1. The CDR3 runs 14 residues. The V and J ends lost 3 bases and 7 bases, in that order; junction bases with no gene match: 4. CDR1 and CDR2 from the germline V gene are DFQATT and SNEGSKA (reference sequence).

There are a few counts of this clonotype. The CDR3 DNA reads TGCGCCAGCAGCTTACTAATCGGGACTAGCGGGATAAGTAACTCCTACGAGCAGTACTTC. It yields the protein CASSLLIGTSGISNSYEQYF. V gene TRBV5-1 combines with J gene TRBJ2-7; 13 nucleotides line up with TRBD2. V dropped 2 bases and J dropped 0; count of bases not matched to a gene: 14. CDR1 and CDR2 (germline): SGHRS, YFSETQ. The CDR3 runs to 20 residues.

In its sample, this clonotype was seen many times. The CDR3 coding sequence is TGCGCCAGCAGCCGTTCCCCTCTCCAAGCTTTCTTT. Translation: CASSRSPLQAFF. This chain joins TRBV5-1 and TRBJ1-1; D not certain. The CDR3 is 12 residues long. Germline CDR1 reads SGHRS; CDR2 reads YFSETQ. V was shortened by 4 bases and J by 9 bases, with 13 bases between the two germline ends.

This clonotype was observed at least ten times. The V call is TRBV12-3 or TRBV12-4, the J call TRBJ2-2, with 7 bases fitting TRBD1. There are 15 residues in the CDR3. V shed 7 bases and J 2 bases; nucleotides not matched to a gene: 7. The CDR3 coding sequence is TGTGCCAGCATCCTACTAGGGGGCAACACCGGGGAGCTGTTTTTT. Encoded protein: CASILLGGNTGELFF.

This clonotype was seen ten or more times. CDR3 sequence (DNA): TGTGCCAGCATTCCTAGCGGGAGGGCCGGGAATGAGCAGTTCTTC. It translates to CASIPSGRAGNEQFF. The V gene is TRBV28, the J gene TRBJ2-1; 12 nucleotides line up with TRBD2. Germline CDR1 and CDR2: MDHEN and SYDVKM. There are 15 residues in the CDR3. Germline trimming cut 7 bases from V and 7 bases from J; bases unmatched to any gene: 8.

This CDR3 reads CSGGGTGGAETQYF. The CDR3 nucleotides are TGCAGCGGAGGAGGAACAGGGGGCGCAGAGACCCAGTACTTC. V usage is TRBV29-1 and J usage is TRBJ2-5; TRBD1 agrees at 9 bases. CDR3 length equals 14 residues. The V and J ends lost 7 bases and 4 bases, in that order; junction bases with no gene match: 10. CDR1 is SQVTM, CDR2 ANQGSEA, per germline.